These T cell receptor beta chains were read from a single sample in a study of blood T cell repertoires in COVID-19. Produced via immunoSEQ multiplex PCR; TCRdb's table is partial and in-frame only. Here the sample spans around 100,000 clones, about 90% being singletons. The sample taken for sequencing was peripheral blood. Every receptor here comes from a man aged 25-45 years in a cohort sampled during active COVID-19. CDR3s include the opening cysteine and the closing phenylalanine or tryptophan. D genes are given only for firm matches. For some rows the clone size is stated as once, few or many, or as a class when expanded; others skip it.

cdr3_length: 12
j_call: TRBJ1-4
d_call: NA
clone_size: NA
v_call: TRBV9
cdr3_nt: TGTGCCAGCAACAGGGTAGGGGAAAAACTGTTTTTT
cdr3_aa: CASNRVGEKLFF

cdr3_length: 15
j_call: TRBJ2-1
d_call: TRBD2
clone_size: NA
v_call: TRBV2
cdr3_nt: TGTGCCAGCAGTCCAGATAGCGGGGGGGCGCTTGAGCAGTTCTTC
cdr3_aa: CASSPDSGGALEQFF

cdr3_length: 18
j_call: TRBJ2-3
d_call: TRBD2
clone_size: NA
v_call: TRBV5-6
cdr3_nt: TGTGCCAGCAGCTCGGGACTAGCGGGGCGCCGTAGCACAGATACGCAGTATTTT
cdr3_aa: CASSSGLAGRRSTDTQYF

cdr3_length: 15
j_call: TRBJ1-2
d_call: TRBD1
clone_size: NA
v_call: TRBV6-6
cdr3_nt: TGTGCCAGCAGTTACCCGACAGGGGGTAGCTATGGCTACACCTTC
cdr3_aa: CASSYPTGGSYGYTF

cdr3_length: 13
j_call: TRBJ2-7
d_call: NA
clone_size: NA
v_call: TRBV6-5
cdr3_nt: TGTGCCAGCAGGCGGATCCCCCGGAGCGAGCAGTACTTC
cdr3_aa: CASRRIPRSEQYF

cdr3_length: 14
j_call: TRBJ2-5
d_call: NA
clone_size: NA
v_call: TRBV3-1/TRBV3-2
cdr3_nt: TGTGCCAGCAGCCGGACGGGAAGAGGAGAGACCCAGTACTTC
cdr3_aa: CASSRTGRGETQYF

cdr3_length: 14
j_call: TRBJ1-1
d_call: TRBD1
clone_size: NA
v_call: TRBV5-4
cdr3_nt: TGTGCCAGCAGGAAAGACAGGGGAAACACTGAAGCTTTCTTT
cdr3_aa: CASRKDRGNTEAFF

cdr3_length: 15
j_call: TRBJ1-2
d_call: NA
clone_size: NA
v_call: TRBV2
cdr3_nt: TGTGCCAGCAGTGAGGCGCAGGTTCTTAACTATGGCTACACCTTC
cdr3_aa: CASSEAQVLNYGYTF

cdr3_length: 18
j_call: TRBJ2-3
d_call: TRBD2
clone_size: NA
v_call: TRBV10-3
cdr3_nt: TGTGCCATCAGTACCGGGACTAGCGGGGGGATGAGCACAGATACGCAGTATTTT
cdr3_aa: CAISTGTSGGMSTDTQYF

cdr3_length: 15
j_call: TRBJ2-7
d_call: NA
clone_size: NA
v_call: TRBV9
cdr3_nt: TGTGCCAGCAGCGTAGCGTCAGCGGGTCCCTACGAGCAGTACTTC
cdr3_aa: CASSVASAGPYEQYF

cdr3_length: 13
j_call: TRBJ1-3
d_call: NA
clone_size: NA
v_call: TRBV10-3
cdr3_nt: TGTGCCACCCAAGGTATGGAGGGAAACACCATATATTTT
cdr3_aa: CATQGMEGNTIYF

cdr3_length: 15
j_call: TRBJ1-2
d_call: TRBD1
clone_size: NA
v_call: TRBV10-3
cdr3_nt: TGTGCCATCAGCCCCCGGGGACAGGCCGAGTCGGGCTACACCTTC
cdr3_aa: CAISPRGQAESGYTF

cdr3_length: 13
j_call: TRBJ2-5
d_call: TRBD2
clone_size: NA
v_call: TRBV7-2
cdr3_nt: TGTGCCAGCAGCTTAGCGGGGGGAGGGAGTCAGTACTTC
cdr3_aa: CASSLAGGGSQYF

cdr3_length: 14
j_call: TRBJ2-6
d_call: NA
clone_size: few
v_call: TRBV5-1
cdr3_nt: TGCGCCAGCAAGGACAGCTCTGGGGCCAACGTCCTGACTTTC
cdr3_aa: CASKDSSGANVLTF

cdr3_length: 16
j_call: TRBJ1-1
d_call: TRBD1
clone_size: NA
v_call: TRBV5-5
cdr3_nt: TGTGCCAGCAGCTTAACACAGGGGGCTGAGTTTACTGAAGCTTTCTTT
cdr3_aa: CASSLTQGAEFTEAFF

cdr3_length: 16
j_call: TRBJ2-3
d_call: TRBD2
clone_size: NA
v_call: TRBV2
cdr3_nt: TGTGCCAGCAGGGTCTTGGGAGCGGGGTCGACAGATACGCAGTATTTT
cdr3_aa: CASRVLGAGSTDTQYF

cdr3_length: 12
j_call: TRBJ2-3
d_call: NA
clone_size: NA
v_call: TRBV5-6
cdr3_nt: TGTGCCAGCAGCCTCGTGACAGATACGCAGTATTTT
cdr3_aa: CASSLVTDTQYF

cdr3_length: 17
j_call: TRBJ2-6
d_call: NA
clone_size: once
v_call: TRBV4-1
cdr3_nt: TGCGCCAGCAGCCAAGGCCTCGGGGTGTCTGGGGCCAACGTCCTGACTTTC
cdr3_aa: CASSQGLGVSGANVLTF

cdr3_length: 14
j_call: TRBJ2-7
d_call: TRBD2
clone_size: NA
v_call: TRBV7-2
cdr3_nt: TGTGCCAGCAGCTTAGGAGCGGGGGGATACGAGCAGTACTTC
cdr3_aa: CASSLGAGGYEQYF

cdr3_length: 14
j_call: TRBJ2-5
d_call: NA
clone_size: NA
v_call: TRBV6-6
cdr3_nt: TGTGCCAGCAGTTACGGGGCACTCCAAGAGACCCAGTACTTC
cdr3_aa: CASSYGALQETQYF

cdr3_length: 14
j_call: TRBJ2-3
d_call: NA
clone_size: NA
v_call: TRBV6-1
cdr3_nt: TGTGCCAGCAGTGAAGCGCGGATCACAGATACGCAGTATTTT
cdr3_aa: CASSEARITDTQYF

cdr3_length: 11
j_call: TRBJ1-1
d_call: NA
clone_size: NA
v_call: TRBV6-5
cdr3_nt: TGTGCCAGCAGTTATTATACTGAAGCTTTCTTT
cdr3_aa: CASSYYTEAFF

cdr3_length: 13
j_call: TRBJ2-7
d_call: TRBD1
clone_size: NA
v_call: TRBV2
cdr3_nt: TGTGCCAGCAGAGACAGGGGCCCCGGGGAGCAGTACTTC
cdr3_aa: CASRDRGPGEQYF

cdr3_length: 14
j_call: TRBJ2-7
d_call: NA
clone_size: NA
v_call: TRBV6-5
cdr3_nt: TGTGCCAGCAGTTACGGGCCCGGGGCCTACGAGCAGTACTTC
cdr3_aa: CASSYGPGAYEQYF

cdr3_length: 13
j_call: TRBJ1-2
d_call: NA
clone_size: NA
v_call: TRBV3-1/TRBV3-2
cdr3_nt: TGTGCCAGCAGCCGGGACACTAACTATGGCTACACCTTC
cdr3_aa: CASSRDTNYGYTF

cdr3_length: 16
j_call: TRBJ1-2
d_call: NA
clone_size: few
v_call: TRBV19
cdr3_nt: TGTGCCAGTAGTATTGGCGTCCTCAGGGTGGAGGGTGGCTACACCTTC
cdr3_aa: CASSIGVLRVEGGYTF

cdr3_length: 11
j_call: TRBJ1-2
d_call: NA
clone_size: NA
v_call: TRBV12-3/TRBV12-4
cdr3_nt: TGTGCCAGCAGTTCGGGCTATGGCTACACCTTC
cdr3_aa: CASSSGYGYTF

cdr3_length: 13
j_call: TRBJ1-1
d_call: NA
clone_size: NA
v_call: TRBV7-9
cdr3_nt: TGTGCCAGCAGCTTCGAGACAGTAAGGACGGCTTTCTTT
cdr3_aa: CASSFETVRTAFF

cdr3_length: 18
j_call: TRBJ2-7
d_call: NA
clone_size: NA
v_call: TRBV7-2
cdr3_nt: TGTGCCAGCAGCTTAGAGGCAGGCTTGGGTCTCAGCTCCTACGAGCAGTACTTC
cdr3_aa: CASSLEAGLGLSSYEQYF

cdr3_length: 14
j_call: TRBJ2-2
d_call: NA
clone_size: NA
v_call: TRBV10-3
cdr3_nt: TGTGCCATCAGTGAGGGAGGGTCATCCGGGGAGCTGTTTTTT
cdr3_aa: CAISEGGSSGELFF

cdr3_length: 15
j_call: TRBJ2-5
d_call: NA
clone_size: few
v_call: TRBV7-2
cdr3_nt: TGTGCCAGCAGCTTCGCGGGACTTGGGGTGGAGACCCAGTACTTC
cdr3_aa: CASSFAGLGVETQYF

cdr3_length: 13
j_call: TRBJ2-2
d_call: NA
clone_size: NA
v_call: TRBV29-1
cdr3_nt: TGCAGCGTTACCATACAGGATACCGGGGAGCTGTTTTTT
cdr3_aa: CSVTIQDTGELFF

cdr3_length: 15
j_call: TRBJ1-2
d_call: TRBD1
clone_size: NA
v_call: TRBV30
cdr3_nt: TGTGCCTGGAGTGTCAACAGGGGGCTGGACTATGGCTACACCTTC
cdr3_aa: CAWSVNRGLDYGYTF

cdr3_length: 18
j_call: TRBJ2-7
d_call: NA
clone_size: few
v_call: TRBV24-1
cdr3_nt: TGTGCCACCAGTGATCAACCGTGTGACAGGAAAGGACGATACGAGCAGTACTTC
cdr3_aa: CATSDQPCDRKGRYEQYF

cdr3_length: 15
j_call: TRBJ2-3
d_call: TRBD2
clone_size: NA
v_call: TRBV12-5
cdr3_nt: TGTGCTAGTGCCCCTCGGGGGGAATACACAGATACGCAGTATTTT
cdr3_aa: CASAPRGEYTDTQYF

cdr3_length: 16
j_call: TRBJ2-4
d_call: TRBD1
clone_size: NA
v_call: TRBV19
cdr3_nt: TGTGCCAGTAGTACTTGGGACAGGGAAGCCAAAAACATTCAGTACTTC
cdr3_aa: CASSTWDREAKNIQYF

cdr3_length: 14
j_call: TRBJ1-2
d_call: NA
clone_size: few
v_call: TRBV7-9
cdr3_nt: TGTGCCAGCAGCCTAGTTGGAGCTAACTATGGCTACACCTTC
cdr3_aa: CASSLVGANYGYTF

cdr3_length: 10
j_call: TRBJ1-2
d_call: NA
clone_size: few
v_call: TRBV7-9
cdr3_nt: TGTGCCAGCAGCTCGGATGGCTACACCTTC
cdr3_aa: CASSSDGYTF

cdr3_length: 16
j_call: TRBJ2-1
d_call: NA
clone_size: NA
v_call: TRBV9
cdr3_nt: TGTGCCAGCAGCGTGGGGGCCGCCAACCGAGCCAATGAGCAGTTCTTC
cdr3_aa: CASSVGAANRANEQFF

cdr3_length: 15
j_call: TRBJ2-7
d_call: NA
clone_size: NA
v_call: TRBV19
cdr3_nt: TGTGCCAGTAGTGTCGGGACTCCGAGGACCTACGAGCAGTACTTC
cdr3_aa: CASSVGTPRTYEQYF

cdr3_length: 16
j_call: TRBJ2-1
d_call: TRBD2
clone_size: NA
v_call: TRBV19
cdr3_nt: TGTGCCAGCTCCATTTCCTTGGCGGGGGGCCGGAATGAGCAGTTCTTC
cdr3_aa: CASSISLAGGRNEQFF